This paragraph covers one TCR beta chain sequence. Its cognate antigen is unknown. These data belong to a study of vaccination and CD4 T cells after COVID-19. The Oncomine TCR Beta short-read assay sequenced DNA from cultured CD4+ T cells. TCRdb passed the PCR reads through MiXCR, listing each CDR3 protein once. Found here are approximately 17,000 distinct CDR3 sequences, 54% of them singletons; the top ten hold around 19%. This CDR3 contains 16 residues. The junction had 9 bases not matched to a gene; V was cut back by 4 bases and J by 0 bases. CDR1 DFQATT and CDR2 SNEGSKA come from the germline V gene (reference sequence). Treatment specified: 10-day PBMC culture with coronavirus spike peptide pools or control peptides (ViraFEST assay).

Material: CD4+ T cells from blood, cultured in vitro, obtained before SARS-CoV-2 vaccination. The clonotype was recovered from a human donor who had recovered from COVID-19. J is TRBJ2-1 and V is TRBV20-1; 7 bases map to TRBD2. The CDR3 region is CSATTGLPVSYNEQFF. CDR3 DNA sequence: TGCAGTGCTACGACGGGACTACCTGTCTCCTACAATGAGCAGTTCTTC.